Shown below are 2 T cell receptor beta chains from a single sample sequenced in a study of blood T cell repertoires in COVID-19. Assay: immunoSEQ multiplex PCR; the TCRdb copy retains only in-frame clones and omits some. The profile shows over 200,000 clones, about 87% of them singletons. The material sequenced was PBMCs or T cells enriched from blood (not recorded which). These receptors all come from a man between 18 and 29 years old with acute COVID-19.

The chain carries TRBV11-3 and TRBJ1-1; D unresolved. V lost 1 base and J 1 base, leaving 4 bases between the germline ends. The CDR3 has 13 amino acids. Germline assignment: CDR1 SGHNT and CDR2 YENEEA. For the CDR3, the DNA is TGTGCCAGCAGCTTAGTGGCGAACACTGAAGCTTTCTTT. This translates into CASSLVANTEAFF.

J is TRBJ2-1 and V is TRBV28; 10 positions match TRBD2. V lost 3 bases and J lost 4; bases outside the gene matches: 3. The germline V gene has CDR1 MDHEN and CDR2 SYDVKM. CDR3 length equals 15 residues. In DNA form, the CDR3 reads TGTGCCAGCAGTTTCTTAGCGGGGGGTTACAATGAGCAGTTCTTC. This sequence encodes CASSFLAGGYNEQFF. The variable domain in full, completed from reference TRBV28 and TRBJ2-1, reads DVKVTQSSRYLVKRTGEKVFLECVQDMDHENMFWYRQDPGLGLRLIYFSYDVKMKEKGDIPEGYSVSREKKERFSLILESASTNQTSMYLCASSFLAGGYNEQFFGPGTRLTVL.